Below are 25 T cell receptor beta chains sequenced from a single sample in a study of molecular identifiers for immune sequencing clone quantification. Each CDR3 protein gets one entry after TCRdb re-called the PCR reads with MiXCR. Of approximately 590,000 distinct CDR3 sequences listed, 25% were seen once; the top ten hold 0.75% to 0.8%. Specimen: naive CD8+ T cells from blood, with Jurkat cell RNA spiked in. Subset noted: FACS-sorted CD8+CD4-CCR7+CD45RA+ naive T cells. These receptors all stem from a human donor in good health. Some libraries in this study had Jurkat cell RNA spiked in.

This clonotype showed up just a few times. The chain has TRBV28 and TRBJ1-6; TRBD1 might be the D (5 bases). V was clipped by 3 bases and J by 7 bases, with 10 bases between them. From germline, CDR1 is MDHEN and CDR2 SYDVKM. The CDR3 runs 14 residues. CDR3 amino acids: CASSLGVWNSPLHF. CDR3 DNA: TGTGCCAGCAGTTTGGGGGTTTGGAATTCACCCCTCCACTTT.

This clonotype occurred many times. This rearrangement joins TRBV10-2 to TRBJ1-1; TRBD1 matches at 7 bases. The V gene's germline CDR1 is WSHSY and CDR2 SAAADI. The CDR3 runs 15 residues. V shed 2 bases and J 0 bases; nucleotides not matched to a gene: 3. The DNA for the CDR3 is TGCGCCAGCAGTGAGAAGGGGGCTCTGAACACTGAAGCTTTCTTT. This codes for CASSEKGALNTEAFF.

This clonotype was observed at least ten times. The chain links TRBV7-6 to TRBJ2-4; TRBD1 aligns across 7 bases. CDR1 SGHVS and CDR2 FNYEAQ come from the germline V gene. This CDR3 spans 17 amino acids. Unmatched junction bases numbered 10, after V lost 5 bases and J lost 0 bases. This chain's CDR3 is CASSIFGDRLAKNIQYF. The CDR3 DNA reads TGTGCCAGCAGCATCTTTGGGGACAGACTAGCCAAAAACATTCAGTACTTC.

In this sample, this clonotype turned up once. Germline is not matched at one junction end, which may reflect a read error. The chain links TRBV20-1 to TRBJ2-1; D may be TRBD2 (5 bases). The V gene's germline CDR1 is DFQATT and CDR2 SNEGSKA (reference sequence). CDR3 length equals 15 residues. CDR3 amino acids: CSAETDFTFYNERFF. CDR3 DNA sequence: TGCAGTGCAGAGACGGACTTCACCTTTTACAATGAGCGGTTCTTC.

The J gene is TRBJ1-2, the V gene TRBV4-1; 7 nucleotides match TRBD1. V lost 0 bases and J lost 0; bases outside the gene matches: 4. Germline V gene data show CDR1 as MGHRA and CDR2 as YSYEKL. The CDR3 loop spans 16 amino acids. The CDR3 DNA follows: TGCGCCAGCAGCCAAGAAGACACAGGGGCTAACTATGGCTACACCTTC. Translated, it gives CASSQEDTGANYGYTF.

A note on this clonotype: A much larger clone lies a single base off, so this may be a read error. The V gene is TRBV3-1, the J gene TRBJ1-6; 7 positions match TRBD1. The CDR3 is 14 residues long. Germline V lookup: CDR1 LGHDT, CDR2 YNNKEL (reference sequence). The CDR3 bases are TGTGCCTGCAGCCAAACAGGGGTTAATTCACCCCTCCACTTT. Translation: CACSQTGVNSPLHF.

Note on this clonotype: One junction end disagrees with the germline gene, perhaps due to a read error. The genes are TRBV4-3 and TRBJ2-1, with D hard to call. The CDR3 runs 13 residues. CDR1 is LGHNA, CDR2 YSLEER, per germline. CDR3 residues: CASSDGATNGQFF. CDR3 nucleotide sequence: TGCGCCAGCAGCGACGGAGCAACCAATGGGCAGTTCTTC.

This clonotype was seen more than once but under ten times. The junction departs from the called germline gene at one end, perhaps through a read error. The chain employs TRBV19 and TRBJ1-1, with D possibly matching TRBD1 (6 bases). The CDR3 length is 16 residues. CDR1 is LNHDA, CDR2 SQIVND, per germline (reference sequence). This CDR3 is CAGSITGNLMNTEAFF. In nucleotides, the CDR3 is TGTGCCGGTAGTATTACAGGGAACCTCATGAACACTGAAGCTTTCTTT.

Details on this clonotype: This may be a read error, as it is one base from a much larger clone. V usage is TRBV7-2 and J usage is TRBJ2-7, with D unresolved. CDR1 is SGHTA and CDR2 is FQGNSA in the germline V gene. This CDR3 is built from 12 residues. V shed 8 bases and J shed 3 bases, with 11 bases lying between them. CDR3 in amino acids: CASGPLIYEQYF. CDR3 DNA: TGTGCCAGCGGCCCTCTTATCTACGAGCAGTACTTC.

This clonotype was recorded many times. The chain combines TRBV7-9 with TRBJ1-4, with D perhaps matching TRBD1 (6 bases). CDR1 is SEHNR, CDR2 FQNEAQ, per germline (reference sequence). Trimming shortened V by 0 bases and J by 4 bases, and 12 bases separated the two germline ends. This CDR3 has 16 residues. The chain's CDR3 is CASSLASQGINEKLFF. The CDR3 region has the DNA TGTGCCAGCAGCTTAGCCAGCCAGGGGATTAATGAAAAACTGTTTTTT.

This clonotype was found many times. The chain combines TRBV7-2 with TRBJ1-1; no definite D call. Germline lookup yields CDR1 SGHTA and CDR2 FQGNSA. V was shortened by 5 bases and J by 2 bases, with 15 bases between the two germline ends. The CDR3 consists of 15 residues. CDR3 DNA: TGTGCCAGCAGCCCGATAGTCAACCGAAACACTGAAGCTTTCTTT. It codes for CASSPIVNRNTEAFF.

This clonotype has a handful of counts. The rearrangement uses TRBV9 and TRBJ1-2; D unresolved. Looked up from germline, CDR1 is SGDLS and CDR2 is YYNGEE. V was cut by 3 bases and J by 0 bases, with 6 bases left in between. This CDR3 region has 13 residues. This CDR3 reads CASSEQANYGYTF. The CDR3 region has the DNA TGTGCCAGCAGCGAGCAGGCTAACTATGGCTACACCTTC.

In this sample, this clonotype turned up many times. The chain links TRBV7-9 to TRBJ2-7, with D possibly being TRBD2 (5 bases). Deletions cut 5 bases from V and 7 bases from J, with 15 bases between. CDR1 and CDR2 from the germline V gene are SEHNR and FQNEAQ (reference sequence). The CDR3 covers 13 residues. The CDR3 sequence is CASSPTFPGEQYF. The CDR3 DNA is TGTGCCAGCAGCCCTACCTTTCCGGGGGAGCAGTACTTC.

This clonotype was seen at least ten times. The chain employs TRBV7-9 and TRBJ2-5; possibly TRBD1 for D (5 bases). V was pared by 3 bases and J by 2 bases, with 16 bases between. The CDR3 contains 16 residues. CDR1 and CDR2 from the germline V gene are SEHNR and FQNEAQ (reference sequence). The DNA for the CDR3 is TGTGCCAGCAGCTTCACAGGACATTTGATTCAAGAGACCCAGTACTTC. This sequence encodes CASSFTGHLIQETQYF.

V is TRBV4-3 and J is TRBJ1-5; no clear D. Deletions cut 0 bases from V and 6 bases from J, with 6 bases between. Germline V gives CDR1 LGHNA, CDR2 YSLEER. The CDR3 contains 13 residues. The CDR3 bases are TGCGCCAGCAGCCAAGATCTGGGTCAGCCCCAGCATTTT. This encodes CASSQDLGQPQHF.

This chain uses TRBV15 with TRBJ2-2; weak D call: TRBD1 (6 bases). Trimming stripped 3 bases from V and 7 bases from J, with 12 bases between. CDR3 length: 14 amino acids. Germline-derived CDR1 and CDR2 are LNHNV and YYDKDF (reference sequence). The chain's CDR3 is CATSSITGIGELFF. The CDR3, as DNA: TGTGCCACCAGCAGTATCACAGGGATCGGGGAGCTGTTTTTT.

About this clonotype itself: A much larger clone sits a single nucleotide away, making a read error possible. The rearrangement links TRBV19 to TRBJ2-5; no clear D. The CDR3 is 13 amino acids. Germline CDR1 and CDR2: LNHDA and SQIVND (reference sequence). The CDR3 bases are TGTGCCAGTAGTATAAGGGTTCAAGAGCCCCAGTACTTC. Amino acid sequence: CASSIRVQEPQYF.

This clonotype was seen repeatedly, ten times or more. The CDR3 coding sequence is TGTGCCAGCAGCCCCCAGGGGGCCGCAGATACGCAGTATTTT. This codes for CASSPQGAADTQYF. The chain carries TRBV3-1 and TRBJ2-3, with 8 positions matching TRBD1. The CDR3 consists of 14 residues. The V and J ends lost 4 bases and 4 bases, in that order; junction bases with no gene match: 4. Germline V gene lookup returns CDR1 LGHDT and CDR2 YNNKEL (reference sequence).

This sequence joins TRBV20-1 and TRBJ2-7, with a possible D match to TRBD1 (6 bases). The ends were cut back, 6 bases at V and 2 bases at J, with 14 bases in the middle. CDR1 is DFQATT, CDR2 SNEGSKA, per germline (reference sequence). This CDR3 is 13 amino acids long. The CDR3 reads CSARGVGPYEQYF. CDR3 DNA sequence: TGCAGTGCCAGGGGAGTAGGTCCCTACGAGCAGTACTTC.

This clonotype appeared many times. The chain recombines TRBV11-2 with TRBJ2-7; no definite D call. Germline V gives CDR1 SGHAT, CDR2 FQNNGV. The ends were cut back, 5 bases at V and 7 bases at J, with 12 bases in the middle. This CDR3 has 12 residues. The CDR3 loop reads CASSLTPLEQYF. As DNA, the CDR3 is TGTGCCAGCAGCCTTACCCCCTTGGAGCAGTACTTC.

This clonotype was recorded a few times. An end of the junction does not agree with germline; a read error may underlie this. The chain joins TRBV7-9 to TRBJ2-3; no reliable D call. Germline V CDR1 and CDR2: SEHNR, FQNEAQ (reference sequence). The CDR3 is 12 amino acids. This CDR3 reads CASSESTDTRYF. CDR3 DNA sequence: TGTGCCAGCAGCGAGAGCACAGATACGCGGTATTTT.

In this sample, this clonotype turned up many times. The CDR3 DNA sequence: TGTGCCAGCAGCCCCCTTGGGAGCTCCTATAATTCACCCCTCCACTTT. Encoded protein: CASSPLGSSYNSPLHF. This chain uses TRBV13 with TRBJ1-6; no firm D call. The V end was cut by 5 bases, the J end by 0 bases, with 11 bases between. CDR3 size: 16 residues. Germline loops: CDR1 PRHDT, CDR2 FYEKMQ (reference sequence).

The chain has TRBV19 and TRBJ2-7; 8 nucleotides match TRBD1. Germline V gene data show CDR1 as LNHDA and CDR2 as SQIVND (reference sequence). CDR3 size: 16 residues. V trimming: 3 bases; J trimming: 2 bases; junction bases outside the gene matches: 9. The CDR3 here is CASSIWAGQATYEQYF. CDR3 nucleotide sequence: TGTGCCAGTAGTATCTGGGCGGGACAGGCGACCTACGAGCAGTACTTC.

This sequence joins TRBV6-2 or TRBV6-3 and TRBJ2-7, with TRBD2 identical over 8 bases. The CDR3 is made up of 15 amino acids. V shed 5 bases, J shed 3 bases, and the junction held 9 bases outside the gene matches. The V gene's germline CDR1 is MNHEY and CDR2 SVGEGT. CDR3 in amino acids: CASSIAGTGLYEQYF. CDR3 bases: TGTGCCAGCAGTATAGCGGGAACGGGACTCTACGAGCAGTACTTC.

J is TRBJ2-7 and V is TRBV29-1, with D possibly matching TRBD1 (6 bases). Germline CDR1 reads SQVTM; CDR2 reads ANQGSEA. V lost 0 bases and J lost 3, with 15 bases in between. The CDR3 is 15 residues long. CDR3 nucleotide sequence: TGCAGCGTTGAAGATGGAAGGACAGAAAACTACGAGCAGTACTTC. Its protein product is CSVEDGRTENYEQYF.